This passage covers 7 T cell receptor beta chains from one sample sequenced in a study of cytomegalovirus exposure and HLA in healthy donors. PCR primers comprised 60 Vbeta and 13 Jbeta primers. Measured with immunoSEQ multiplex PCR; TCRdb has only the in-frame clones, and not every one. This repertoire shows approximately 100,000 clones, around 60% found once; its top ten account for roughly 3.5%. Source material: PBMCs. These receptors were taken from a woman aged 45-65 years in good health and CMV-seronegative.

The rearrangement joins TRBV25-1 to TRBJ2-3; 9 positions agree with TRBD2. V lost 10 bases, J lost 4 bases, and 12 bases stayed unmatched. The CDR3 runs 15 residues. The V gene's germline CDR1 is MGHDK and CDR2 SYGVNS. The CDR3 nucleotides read TGTGCCACCGCTTTTAGCGGGGGCGGGGCAGATACGCAGTATTTT. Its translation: CATAFSGGGADTQYF.

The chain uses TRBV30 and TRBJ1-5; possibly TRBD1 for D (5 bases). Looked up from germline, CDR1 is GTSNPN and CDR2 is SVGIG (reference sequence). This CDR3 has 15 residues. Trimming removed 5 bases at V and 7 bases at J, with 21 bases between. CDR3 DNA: TGTGCCTGGGGGCCATCATTCCAGGGTAGCCAGCCCCAGCATTTT. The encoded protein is CAWGPSFQGSQPQHF.

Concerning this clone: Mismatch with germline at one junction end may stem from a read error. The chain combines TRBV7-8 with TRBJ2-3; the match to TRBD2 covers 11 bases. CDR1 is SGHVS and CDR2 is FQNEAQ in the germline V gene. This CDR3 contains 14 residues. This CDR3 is CASSIAGGPGTQYF. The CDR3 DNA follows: TGTGCCAGCAGCATAGCGGGGGGGCCGGGTACGCAGTATTTT. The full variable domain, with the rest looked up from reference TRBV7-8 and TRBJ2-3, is GAGVSQSPRYKVAKRGQDVALRCDPISGHVSLFWYQQALGQGPEFLTYFQNEAQLDKSGLPSDRFFAERPEGSVSTLKIQRTQQEDSAVYLCASSIAGGPGTQYFGPGTRLTVL.

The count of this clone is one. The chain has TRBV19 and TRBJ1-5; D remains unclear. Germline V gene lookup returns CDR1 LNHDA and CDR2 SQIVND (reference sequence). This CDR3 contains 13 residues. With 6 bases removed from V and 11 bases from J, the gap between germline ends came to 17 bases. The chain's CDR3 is CASRMEARGSQHF. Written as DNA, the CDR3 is TGTGCCAGTAGAATGGAGGCGCGTGGGTCCCAGCATTTT.

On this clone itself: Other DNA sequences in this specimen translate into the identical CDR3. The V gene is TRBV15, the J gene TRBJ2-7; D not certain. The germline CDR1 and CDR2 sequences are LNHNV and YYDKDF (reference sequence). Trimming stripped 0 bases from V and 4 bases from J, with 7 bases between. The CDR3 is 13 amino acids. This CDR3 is CATSRDRRYEQYF. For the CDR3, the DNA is TGTGCCACCAGCAGAGATCGGAGATACGAGCAGTACTTC.

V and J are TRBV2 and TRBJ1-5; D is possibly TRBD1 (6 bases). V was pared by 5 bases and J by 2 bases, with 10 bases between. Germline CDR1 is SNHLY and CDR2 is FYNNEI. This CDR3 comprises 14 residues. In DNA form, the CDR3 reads TGTGCCAGCAGTAGGGGGTTGGGCAATCAGCCCCAGCATTTT. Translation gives CASSRGLGNQPQHF.

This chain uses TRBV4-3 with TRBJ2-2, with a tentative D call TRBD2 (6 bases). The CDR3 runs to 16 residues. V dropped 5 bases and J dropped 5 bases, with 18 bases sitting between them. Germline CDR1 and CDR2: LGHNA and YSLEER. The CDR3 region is CASSTVAVAETGELFF. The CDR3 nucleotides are TGCGCCAGCAGCACAGTAGCGGTTGCCGAAACCGGGGAGCTGTTTTTT.